Listed below are T cell receptor beta chains from one sample, sequenced in a study of blood T cell repertoires in COVID-19. Data came from immunoSEQ multiplex PCR; TCRdb stores just in-frame clones and leaves some out. Of 150,000 or so clones detected, 82% appear once; the ten largest clones hold about a sixth. Sequencing was done on a sample of PBMCs or T cells enriched from blood (not recorded which). Every receptor here comes from a man in his sixties who had recovered from COVID-19. Both conserved end residues are part of each CDR3. The D gene is left open where the match is weak. Size values are once, few and many counts, or a class for expanded clones, and some rows have none.

abundance: -; d_gene: -; j_gene: TRBJ2-2; v_gene: TRBV7-3; CDR3nt: TGTGCCAGCAGCTTTCGGCCAGGCACCGGGGAGCTGTTTTTT; CDR3aa: CASSFRPGTGELFF
abundance: -; d_gene: -; j_gene: TRBJ1-5; v_gene: TRBV7-2; CDR3nt: TGTGCCAGCAGCTTAGACGCGGGCGGGAATCAGCCCCAGCATTTT; CDR3aa: CASSLDAGGNQPQHF
abundance: once; d_gene: -; j_gene: TRBJ2-5; v_gene: TRBV29-1; CDR3nt: TGCAGCGTTCACAGGGGAGGACAAGAGACCCAGTACTTC; CDR3aa: CSVHRGGQETQYF
abundance: once; d_gene: TRBD1; j_gene: TRBJ1-1; v_gene: TRBV19; CDR3nt: TGTGCCAGTAGTATGGTAACAGGGGTTACTGAAGCTTTCTTT; CDR3aa: CASSMVTGVTEAFF
abundance: -; d_gene: TRBD1; j_gene: TRBJ2-1; v_gene: TRBV5-1; CDR3nt: TGCGCCAGCAGCTTCGGACAGGGAGGTGAGCAGTTCTTC; CDR3aa: CASSFGQGGEQFF
abundance: -; d_gene: TRBD2; j_gene: TRBJ2-7; v_gene: TRBV5-4; CDR3nt: TGTGCCAGCAGCTTGGGGACTAGCGCGGCTGTCGAGCAGTACTTC; CDR3aa: CASSLGTSAAVEQYF
abundance: once; d_gene: -; j_gene: TRBJ2-5; v_gene: TRBV6-8; CDR3nt: TGTGCCAGCAGTACAGGGAGGGCGGAGACCCAGTACTTC; CDR3aa: CASSTGRAETQYF
abundance: many; d_gene: -; j_gene: TRBJ1-2; v_gene: TRBV14; CDR3nt: TGTGCCAGCAGGCTCTCCGGAGGCGGGGCTAACTATGGCTACACCTTC; CDR3aa: CASRLSGGGANYGYTF
abundance: -; d_gene: -; j_gene: TRBJ2-5; v_gene: TRBV18; CDR3nt: TGTGCCAGCTCACCGAGTAACAGGGAACAAGAGACCCAGTACTTC; CDR3aa: CASSPSNREQETQYF
abundance: -; d_gene: TRBD1; j_gene: TRBJ2-7; v_gene: TRBV28; CDR3nt: TGTGCCACCACTAAGGGGGCAGGTACGTACGAGCAGTACTTC; CDR3aa: CATTKGAGTYEQYF
abundance: -; d_gene: TRBD2; j_gene: TRBJ2-3; v_gene: TRBV10-3; CDR3nt: TGTGCCATCAGTGAGTATAAACTCATAGCGGGAGGCTCTGATACGCAGTATTTT; CDR3aa: CAISEYKLIAGGSDTQYF
abundance: -; d_gene: TRBD2; j_gene: TRBJ2-2; v_gene: TRBV6-5; CDR3nt: TGTGCCAGCGGGGGGGTCAACACCGGGGAGCTGTTTTTT; CDR3aa: CASGGVNTGELFF
abundance: many; d_gene: TRBD1; j_gene: TRBJ2-2; v_gene: TRBV19; CDR3nt: TGTGCCAGTAACGGACAGGAGAACACCGGGGAGCTGTTTTTT; CDR3aa: CASNGQENTGELFF
abundance: -; d_gene: TRBD2; j_gene: TRBJ2-5; v_gene: TRBV5-1; CDR3nt: TGCGCCAGCAGGCCTACTAGCGGACAAGAGACCCAGTACTTC; CDR3aa: CASRPTSGQETQYF
abundance: -; d_gene: TRBD1; j_gene: TRBJ2-1; v_gene: TRBV11-3; CDR3nt: TGTGCCAGCAGCTTAGACGGGACAGGGAATAATGAGCAGTTCTTC; CDR3aa: CASSLDGTGNNEQFF
abundance: -; d_gene: TRBD1; j_gene: TRBJ1-1; v_gene: TRBV4-1; CDR3nt: TGCGCCAGCAGCCAAGGGGACAGGGCCACTGAAGCTTTCTTT; CDR3aa: CASSQGDRATEAFF
abundance: -; d_gene: TRBD1; j_gene: TRBJ2-2; v_gene: TRBV9; CDR3nt: TGTGCCAGCAGCCCTCTACAGGGGGCGCTTGGGGAGCTGTTTTTT; CDR3aa: CASSPLQGALGELFF
abundance: -; d_gene: TRBD1; j_gene: TRBJ1-2; v_gene: TRBV5-1; CDR3nt: TGCGCCAGCAGCTCAACTACAGGGGGCTATGGCTACACCTTC; CDR3aa: CASSSTTGGYGYTF
abundance: -; d_gene: -; j_gene: TRBJ2-1; v_gene: TRBV7-2; CDR3nt: TGTGCCAGCAGTTCAGGGGGGTTGAGTGAGCAGTTCTTC; CDR3aa: CASSSGGLSEQFF
abundance: -; d_gene: TRBD2; j_gene: TRBJ2-1; v_gene: TRBV6-4; CDR3nt: TGTGCCAGCAGTGCCAGTAGCGGGGGGAATGAGCAGTTCTTC; CDR3aa: CASSASSGGNEQFF
abundance: -; d_gene: -; j_gene: TRBJ2-7; v_gene: TRBV15; CDR3nt: TGTGCCACCAGCAGAGCTGGGGGCTTTTCCTACGAGCAGTACTTC; CDR3aa: CATSRAGGFSYEQYF
abundance: -; d_gene: TRBD2; j_gene: TRBJ2-1; v_gene: TRBV9; CDR3nt: TGTGCCAGCAGCGTAGCTAGTTTCGGAGGACTAGCGGGGGGCAATGAGCAGTTCTTC; CDR3aa: CASSVASFGGLAGGNEQFF
abundance: -; d_gene: -; j_gene: TRBJ2-5; v_gene: TRBV25-1; CDR3nt: TGTGCCAGCAGTTTCCCCGCCGGAGGGACCCAGTACTTC; CDR3aa: CASSFPAGGTQYF
abundance: -; d_gene: TRBD2; j_gene: TRBJ2-1; v_gene: TRBV7-8; CDR3nt: TGTGCCAGCAGCTTAGGCGGGGGGGTTTACAATGAGCAGTTCTTC; CDR3aa: CASSLGGGVYNEQFF
abundance: once; d_gene: -; j_gene: TRBJ1-4; v_gene: TRBV28; CDR3nt: TGTGCCAGCAGTACGAGGGTTTTCGGTGAAAAACTGTTTTTT; CDR3aa: CASSTRVFGEKLFF
abundance: -; d_gene: -; j_gene: TRBJ1-1; v_gene: TRBV9; CDR3nt: TGTGCCAGCAGCACAGGGCCTCAGGGAGCTTTCTTT; CDR3aa: CASSTGPQGAFF
abundance: -; d_gene: TRBD1; j_gene: TRBJ2-7; v_gene: TRBV3-1/TRBV3-2; CDR3nt: TGTGCCAGCAGCCTCGGACAGGAATACGAGCAGTACTTC; CDR3aa: CASSLGQEYEQYF
abundance: -; d_gene: -; j_gene: TRBJ1-2; v_gene: TRBV27; CDR3nt: TGTGCCAGCAGTTCTCGGGGAGGTTATGGCTACACCTTC; CDR3aa: CASSSRGGYGYTF
abundance: -; d_gene: TRBD2; j_gene: TRBJ2-3; v_gene: TRBV5-1; CDR3nt: TGCGCCAGCAGCTCTTCCGGGACTAGCGGATTCACAGATACGCAGTATTTT; CDR3aa: CASSSSGTSGFTDTQYF
abundance: -; d_gene: -; j_gene: TRBJ1-1; v_gene: TRBV5-1; CDR3nt: TGCGCCAGCAGCTTGGTGCAGGGGTTGGCCACTGAAGCTTTCTTT; CDR3aa: CASSLVQGLATEAFF